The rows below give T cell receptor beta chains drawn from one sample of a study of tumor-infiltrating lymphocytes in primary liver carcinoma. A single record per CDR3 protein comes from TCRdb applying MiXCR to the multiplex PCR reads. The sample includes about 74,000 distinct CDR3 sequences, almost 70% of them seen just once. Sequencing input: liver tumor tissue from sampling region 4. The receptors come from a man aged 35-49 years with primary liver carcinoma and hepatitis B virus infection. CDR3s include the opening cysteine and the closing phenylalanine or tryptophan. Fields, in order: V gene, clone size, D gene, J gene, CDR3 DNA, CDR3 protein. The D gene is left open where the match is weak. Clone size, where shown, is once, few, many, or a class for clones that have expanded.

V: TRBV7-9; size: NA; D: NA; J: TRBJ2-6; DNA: TGTGCCAGCAGCTTTCGTTTGGACTCTGGGGTCAACGCCCTGACTTTC; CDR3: CASSFRLDSGVNALTF
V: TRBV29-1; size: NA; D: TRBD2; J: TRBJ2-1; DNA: TGCGGCGACGGACTAGCGGGATTGTCAAATGAGCAGTTCTTC; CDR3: CGDGLAGLSNEQFF
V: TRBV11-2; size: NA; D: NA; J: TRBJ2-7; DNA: TGTGGCAGCAGCTCCTTGGTAGGAGCACCCTACGAGCAGTACTTC; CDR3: CGSSSLVGAPYEQYF
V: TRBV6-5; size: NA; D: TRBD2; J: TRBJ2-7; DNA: TGTGCCAACGGTCCCCGTGGGGGGGAGGTAGGGCAGTACTTC; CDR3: CANGPRGGEVGQYF
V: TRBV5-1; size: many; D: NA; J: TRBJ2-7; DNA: TGCGCCAGCAGCTCCCGGGAGTACGAGCAGTACTTC; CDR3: CASSSREYEQYF
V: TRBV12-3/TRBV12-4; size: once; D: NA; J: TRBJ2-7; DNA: TGTGCCAGCCGCCCTACCGGTGTAACAGGCGAGCAATACTTC; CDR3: CASRPTGVTGEQYF
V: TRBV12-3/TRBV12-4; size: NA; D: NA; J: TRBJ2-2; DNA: TGTGCCAGCGGTTTGGGCGCCTCGAGAACCGGGGAGTTGTTTTTT; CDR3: CASGLGASRTGELFF
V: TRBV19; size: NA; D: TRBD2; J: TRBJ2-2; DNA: TGTGCCAGTAGTATAACTAGCGTGCTACCGGCCGGGGAGCTGTTTTTT; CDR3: CASSITSVLPAGELFF
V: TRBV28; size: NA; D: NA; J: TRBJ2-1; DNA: TGTGCCAGCTGCCATGGGGACGACTTTAATGAGCAGTTCTTC; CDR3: CASCHGDDFNEQFF
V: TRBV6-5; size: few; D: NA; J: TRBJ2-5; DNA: TGTGCCAACAATAAAGGCAGTCAAGACACCCAGTACTTC; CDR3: CANNKGSQDTQYF
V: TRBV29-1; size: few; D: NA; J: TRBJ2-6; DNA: TGCAGCGTGGTGACAGGGAGGACCAACGTCCTGACTTTC; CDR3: CSVVTGRTNVLTF
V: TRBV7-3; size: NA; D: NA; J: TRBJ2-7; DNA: TGTGCCGGCAGCCAGGGCCCAGGGAAAGGCTACGAGCAGTACTTC; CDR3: CAGSQGPGKGYEQYF
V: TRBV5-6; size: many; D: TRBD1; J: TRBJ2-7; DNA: TGTGCCAGCACCCGGACAGGTCAACCCTACGAGCAGTACTTC; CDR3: CASTRTGQPYEQYF
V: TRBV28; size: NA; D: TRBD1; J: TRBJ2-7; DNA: TGCACCAGCAGTGCCCTTGGGGGGACAGGGGTCGACGAGCAATACTTC; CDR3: CTSSALGGTGVDEQYF
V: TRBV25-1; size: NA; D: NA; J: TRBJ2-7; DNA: TGTGCCAGTAGGGGGACCTACGAGCAGTACTTC; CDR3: CASRGTYEQYF
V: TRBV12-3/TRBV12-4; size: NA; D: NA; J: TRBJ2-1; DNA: TGTGCCTGCAGCTCGGTAAATCGGGAGAGGCCATACAATGAGCAGTTCTTC; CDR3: CACSSVNRERPYNEQFF
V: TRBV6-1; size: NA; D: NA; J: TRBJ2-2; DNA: TGTGCCTGCAGTGCTATCAGACAGGAGAACACCGGGGAGCTGTTCTTT; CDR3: CACSAIRQENTGELFF
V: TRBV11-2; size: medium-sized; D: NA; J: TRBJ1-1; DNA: TGTGCCAGCAGCTTATCGTATGAAGGTACTGAAGCTTTCTTT; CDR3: CASSLSYEGTEAFF
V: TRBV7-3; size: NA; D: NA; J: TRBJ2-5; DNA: TGTGCCAGCAGCCCCAATACGAGACAAGAGACCCAGTACTTC; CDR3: CASSPNTRQETQYF
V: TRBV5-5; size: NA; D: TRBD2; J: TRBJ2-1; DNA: TGTGCCAGCAGCTTGACGGGAGGGCCGGGGGACAAGTTCTTC; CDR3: CASSLTGGPGDKFF
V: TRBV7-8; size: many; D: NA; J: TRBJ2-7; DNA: TGTGCCAGCAGCTTAGCAGAGTTCGGACCGGAGCAGTACTTC; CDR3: CASSLAEFGPEQYF
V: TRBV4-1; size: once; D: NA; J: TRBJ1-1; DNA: TGCGCCAGCAGCCGCCTAACAAGGGGAGGAACTGAAGCCTTCTTT; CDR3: CASSRLTRGGTEAFF
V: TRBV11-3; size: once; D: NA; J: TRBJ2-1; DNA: TGTGCCAGCAGCTTACTAGGGTCTGGACACAATGAGCAGTCCTTC; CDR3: CASSLLGSGHNEQSF
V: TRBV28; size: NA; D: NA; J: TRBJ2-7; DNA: TGTGCCAGCAGTAGCCCGGGGCGGGGACTTTTTAGGGCCTCCTACGAGCAGTACTTC; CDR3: CASSSPGRGLFRASYEQYF
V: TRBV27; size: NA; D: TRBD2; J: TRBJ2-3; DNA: TGTGCCAGCAGTCTAGGGACTACGGTGTATTTT; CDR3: CASSLGTTVYF
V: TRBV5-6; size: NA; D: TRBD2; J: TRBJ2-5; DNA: TGTGCCATCATCTTGGGTGGGACTAGCGGGAGGAAGACCCAGTACTTC; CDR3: CAIILGGTSGRKTQYF
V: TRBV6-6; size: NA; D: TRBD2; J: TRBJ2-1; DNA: TGTGCTAGCAAAGGGCCGGGACTAGCGTGGTATGGGCAGTTCTTC; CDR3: CASKGPGLAWYGQFF
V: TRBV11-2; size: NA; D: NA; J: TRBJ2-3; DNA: TGTTCCAGCAGCATACTGGCGTTTAGCACAGATACGCAGTATTTT; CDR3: CSSSILAFSTDTQYF
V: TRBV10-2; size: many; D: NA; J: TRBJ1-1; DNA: TGCGCCAGCAGTGAGAAGTCCGTGGAAGCTTTCTTT; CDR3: CASSEKSVEAFF
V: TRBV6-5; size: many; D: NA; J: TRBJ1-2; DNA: TGTGCCAGCAGTGGCCTGCGGTCCCAAGCCTTC; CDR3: CASSGLRSQAF
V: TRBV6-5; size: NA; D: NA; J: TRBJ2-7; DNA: TGTGCCTGCAGTTATGCAGTCAGGGGATACGAGCAGTACTTC; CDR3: CACSYAVRGYEQYF
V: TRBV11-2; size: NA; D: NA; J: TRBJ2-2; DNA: TGTGCGAGCGGCTTAGTTAGGGGGAACACCGGGGAGCTGTTTTTT; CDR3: CASGLVRGNTGELFF
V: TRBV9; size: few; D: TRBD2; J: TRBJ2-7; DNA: TGTGCCAGCAGCCCCTCTAGCGGGGTCTCCTACGAGCAGTACTTC; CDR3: CASSPSSGVSYEQYF
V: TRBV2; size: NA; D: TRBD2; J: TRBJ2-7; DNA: TGTGCCAGTAGCGGGACTTCCGATAGGACCTACGAGCAGTACTTC; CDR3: CASSGTSDRTYEQYF
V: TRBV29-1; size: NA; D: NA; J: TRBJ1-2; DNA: TGCAGCGTTGAAGGGGTTGGGGTGGGCCATGGTTACACCTTC; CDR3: CSVEGVGVGHGYTF
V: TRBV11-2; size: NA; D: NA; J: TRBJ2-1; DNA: TGTGCCAGCAGCTCTAGACACATTGAATACAATGAGCAGTTCTTC; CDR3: CASSSRHIEYNEQFF
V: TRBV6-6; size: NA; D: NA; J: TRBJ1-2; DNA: TGTGCCAGCAGTTCAGATGGGGGCGGGAATGGCTGCACCTTC; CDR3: CASSSDGGGNGCTF
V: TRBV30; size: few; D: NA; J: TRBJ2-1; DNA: TGTGTCTGGAGCTATGGGGGTGAGCAGTTCTTC; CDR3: CVWSYGGEQFF
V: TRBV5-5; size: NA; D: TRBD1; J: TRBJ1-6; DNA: TGTGCCAGCACCCCCCACCGGGACAGCTTCAATAATTCACCCCTCCACTTT; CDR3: CASTPHRDSFNNSPLHF
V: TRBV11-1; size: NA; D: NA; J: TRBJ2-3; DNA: TGTGCCAGCAGCCTTGGGATTAGCACGCAAACAGATACGCAGTATTTT; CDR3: CASSLGISTQTDTQYF
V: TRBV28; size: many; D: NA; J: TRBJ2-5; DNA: TGTGCCAGCAGTTTACGTGAGCCGGGGACCCAGTACTTC; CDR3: CASSLREPGTQYF
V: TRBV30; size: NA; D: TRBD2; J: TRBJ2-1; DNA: TGTGCCTGGAGTGTAGCGGGGAGGGATTACGATGGGCAGTTCTTC; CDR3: CAWSVAGRDYDGQFF
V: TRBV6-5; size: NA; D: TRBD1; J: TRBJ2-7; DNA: TGTGCCAGCCGTACCGGGACAGTAAATTCCTACGAGCAGTACTTC; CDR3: CASRTGTVNSYEQYF
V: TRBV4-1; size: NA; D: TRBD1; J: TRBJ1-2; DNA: TGCGCCAGCAGCCCAGACCAGGGGGCGTTTGACTATGGCTACATCTTC; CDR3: CASSPDQGAFDYGYIF
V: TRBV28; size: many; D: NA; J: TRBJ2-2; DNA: TGTGCCAGCAGTTTACAGGGGAACACCGGGGAGCTGTTTTTT; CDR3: CASSLQGNTGELFF